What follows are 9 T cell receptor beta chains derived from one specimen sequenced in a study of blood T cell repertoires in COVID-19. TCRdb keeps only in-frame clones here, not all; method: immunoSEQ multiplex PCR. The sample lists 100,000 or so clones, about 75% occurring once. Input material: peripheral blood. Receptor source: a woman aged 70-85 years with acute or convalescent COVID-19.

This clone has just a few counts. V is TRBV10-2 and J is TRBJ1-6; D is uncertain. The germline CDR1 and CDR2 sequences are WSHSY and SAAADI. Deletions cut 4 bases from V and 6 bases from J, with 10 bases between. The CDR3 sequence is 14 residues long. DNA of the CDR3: TGCGCCAGCAGTGTTGGGCAGGCTAATTCACCCCTCCACTTT. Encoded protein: CASSVGQANSPLHF.

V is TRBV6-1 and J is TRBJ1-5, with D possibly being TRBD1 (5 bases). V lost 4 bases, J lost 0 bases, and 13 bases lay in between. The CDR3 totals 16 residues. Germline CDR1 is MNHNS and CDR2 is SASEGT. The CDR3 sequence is CASSGEATVSNQPQHF. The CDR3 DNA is TGTGCCAGCAGTGGAGAGGCGACAGTTAGCAATCAGCCCCAGCATTTT.

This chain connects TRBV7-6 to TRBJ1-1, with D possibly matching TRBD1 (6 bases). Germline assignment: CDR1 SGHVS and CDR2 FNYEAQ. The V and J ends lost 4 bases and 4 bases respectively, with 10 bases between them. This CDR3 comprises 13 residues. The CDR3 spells CASSSTGPTEAFF. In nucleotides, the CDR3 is TGTGCCAGCAGCTCGACAGGACCCACTGAAGCTTTCTTT. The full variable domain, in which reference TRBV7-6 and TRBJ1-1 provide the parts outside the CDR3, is GAGVSQSPRYKVTKRGQDVALRCDPISGHVSLYWYRQALGQGPEFLTYFNYEAQQDKSGLPNDRFSAERPEGSISTLTIQRTEQRDSAMYRCASSSTGPTEAFFGQGTRLTVV.

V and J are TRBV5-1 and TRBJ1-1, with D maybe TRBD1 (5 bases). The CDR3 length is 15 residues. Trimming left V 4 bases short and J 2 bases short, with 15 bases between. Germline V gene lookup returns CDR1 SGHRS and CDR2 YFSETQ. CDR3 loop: CASSPEGQPNTEAFF. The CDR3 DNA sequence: TGCGCCAGCAGCCCGGAGGGGCAACCCAACACTGAAGCTTTCTTT.

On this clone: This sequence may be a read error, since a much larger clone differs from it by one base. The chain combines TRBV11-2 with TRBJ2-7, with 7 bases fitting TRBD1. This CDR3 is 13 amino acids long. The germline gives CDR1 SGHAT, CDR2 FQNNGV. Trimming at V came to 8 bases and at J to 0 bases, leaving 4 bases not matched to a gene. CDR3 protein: CASSRDSSYEQYF. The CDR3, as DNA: TGTGCCAGCTCAAGGGACAGCTCCTACGAGCAGTACTTC.

The CDR3 sequence: CASSYPSGGAEAFF. The CDR3, as DNA: TGTGCCAGCAGTTACCCCTCGGGAGGGGCTGAAGCTTTCTTT. This chain connects TRBV6-2 or TRBV6-3 to TRBJ1-1; perhaps TRBD1 as D (5 bases). The CDR3 runs 14 residues. The V end was cut by 2 bases, the J end by 6 bases, with 13 bases between. CDR1 is MNHEY and CDR2 is SVGEGT in the germline V gene.

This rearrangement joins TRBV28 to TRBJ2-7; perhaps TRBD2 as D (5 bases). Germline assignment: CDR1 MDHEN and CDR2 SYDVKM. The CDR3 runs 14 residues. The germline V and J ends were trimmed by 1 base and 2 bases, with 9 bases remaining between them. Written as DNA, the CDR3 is TGTGCCAGCAGTTTATCCGTCGGGACCTACGAGCAGTACTTC. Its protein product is CASSLSVGTYEQYF. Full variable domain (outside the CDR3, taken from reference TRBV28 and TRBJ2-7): DVKVTQSSRYLVKRTGEKVFLECVQDMDHENMFWYRQDPGLGLRLIYFSYDVKMKEKGDIPEGYSVSREKKERFSLILESASTNQTSMYLCASSLSVGTYEQYFGPGTRLTVT.

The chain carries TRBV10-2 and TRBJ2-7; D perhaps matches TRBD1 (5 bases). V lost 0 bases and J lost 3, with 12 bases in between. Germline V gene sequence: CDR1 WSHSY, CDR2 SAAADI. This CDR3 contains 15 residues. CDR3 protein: CASSESSGYFYEQYF. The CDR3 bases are TGCGCCAGCAGTGAGTCGTCAGGGTATTTCTACGAGCAGTACTTC.

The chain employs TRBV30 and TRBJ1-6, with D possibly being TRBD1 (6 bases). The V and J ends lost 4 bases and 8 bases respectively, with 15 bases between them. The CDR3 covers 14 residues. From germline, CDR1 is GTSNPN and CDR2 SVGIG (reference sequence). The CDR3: CAWTGGGPDSPLHF. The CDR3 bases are TGTGCCTGGACCGGGGGGGGCCCGGATTCACCCCTCCACTTT.